Reported below is one T cell receptor (beta chain). Its antigen is still unknown. The assay was run at survey level. Here immunoSEQ multiplex PCR was the method, and the copy in TCRdb shows in-frame clones only, minus some. The table includes more than 6,000 clones, roughly 70% detected once. The sample comes from a study of STAT5B mutations in CD4+ large granular lymphocyte leukemia. Overall study context: When available, cryopreserved cells underwent CD8+ depletion before CD4+ selection.

Study-wide findings and caveats: No patients shared main leukemic clonotypes, though around 25% appeared at low frequency elsewhere.

The clonotype originates from a woman aged 70-85 years with CD4+ T-cell large granular lymphocyte leukemia. The sample consisted of PBMCs.

The CDR3 region has the DNA TGTGCCAGCAGCCTTGGACTAGCGGACTCCTACGAGCAGTACTTC. It yields the protein CASSLGLADSYEQYF. This rearrangement joins TRBV7-9 to TRBJ2-7; 10 bases map to TRBD2. CDR3 length: 15 amino acids. Trimming cost V 5 bases and J 0 bases; bases outside gene matches: 4. Germline V gives CDR1 SEHNR, CDR2 FQNEAQ (reference sequence).